The clone carrying this TCR beta chain has a handful of counts. The data are from a study of identical twins. All donors were healthy Caucasians. The CDR3 covers 15 residues. The V segment lost 4 bases and the J segment 7 bases; nucleotides outside the gene matches: 7. The germline CDR1 and CDR2 sequences are SGHTA and FQGNSA. In TCRdb, the 5' RACE reads were re-called with MiXCR into one record per CDR3 protein. Counted here are approximately 210,000 distinct CDR3 sequences, roughly a tenth occurring once; the ten biggest clones make up 4% to 6%. The sample consisted of memory (CD45RO+) T cells sorted from blood. This sequence was found in a woman aged 18-29 years in good health. The genes are TRBV7-2 and TRBJ2-2; TRBD1 matches 9 bases. This CDR3 reads CASSYTGQGIGELFF. The CDR3 nucleotides read TGTGCCAGCAGCTACACCGGACAGGGGATCGGGGAGCTGTTTTTT. Filled out from reference TRBV7-2 and TRBJ2-2, the complete variable domain reads GAGVSQSPSNKVTEKGKDVELRCDPISGHTALYWYRQSLGQGLEFLIYFQGNSAPDKSGLPSDRFSAERTGGSVSTLTIQRTQQEDSAVYLCASSYTGQGIGELFFGEGSRLTVL.